This section outlines one T cell receptor beta chain sequence together with its context. Its cognate antigen is unknown. The sequenced patients had an expansion of CD8+CD57+ cells seen by flow cytometry. The data belong to a study of CD8+CD57+ T cells in acquired aplastic anemia. Background on the study: An average of 3.2 ug of DNA was obtained from sorted CD4+ and CD8+ cells.

Genomic DNA, the template, was used for profiling of the TCR beta VDJ and CDR3. TCRdb reprocessed the reads via MiXCR and lists one record per CDR3 protein. The sample yields 450,000 to 550,000 distinct CDR3 sequences, roughly 34% seen once. Study conclusions and caveats: Any difference that existed in CD8+ Simpson's diversity between patients and controls was not significant. Patients and controls turned out to have more than 25 CD8+ CDR3 sequences in common.

This TCR was sampled from a human donor with aplastic anemia. The sequencing sample was made of sorted CD4+, CD8+, or CD8+CD57+ T cells (not recorded which) from PBMCs.

CDR3 sequence reads: CALASSVKSYNEQFF. The CDR3 nucleotides are TGTGCCTTGGCCTCTAGCGTCAAGTCCTACAATGAGCAGTTCTTC. The V call is TRBV2, the J call TRBJ2-1; D is possibly TRBD2 (6 bases). With 11 bases removed from V and 1 base from J, the gap between germline ends came to 18 bases. The CDR3 sequence is 15 residues long. Germline V gives CDR1 SNHLY, CDR2 FYNNEI.